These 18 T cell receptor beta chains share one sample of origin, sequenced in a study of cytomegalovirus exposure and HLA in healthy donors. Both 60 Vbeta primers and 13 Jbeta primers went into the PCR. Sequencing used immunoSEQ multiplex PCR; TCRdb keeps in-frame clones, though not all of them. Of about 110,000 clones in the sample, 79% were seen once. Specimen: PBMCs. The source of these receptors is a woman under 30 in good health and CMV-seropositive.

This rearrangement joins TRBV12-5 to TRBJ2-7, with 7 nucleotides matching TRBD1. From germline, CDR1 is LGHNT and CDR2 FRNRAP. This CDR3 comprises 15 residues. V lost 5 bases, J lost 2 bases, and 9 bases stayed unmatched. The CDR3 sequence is CASGELPGQTYEQYF. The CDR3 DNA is TGTGCTAGTGGTGAACTACCGGGACAGACCTACGAGCAGTACTTC.

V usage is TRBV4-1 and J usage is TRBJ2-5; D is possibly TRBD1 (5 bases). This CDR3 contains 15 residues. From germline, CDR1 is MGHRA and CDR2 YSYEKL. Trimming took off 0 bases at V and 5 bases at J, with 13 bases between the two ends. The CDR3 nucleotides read TGCGCCAGCAGCCAAGATGGCAGGGTATATGAGACCCAGTACTTC. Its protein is CASSQDGRVYETQYF.

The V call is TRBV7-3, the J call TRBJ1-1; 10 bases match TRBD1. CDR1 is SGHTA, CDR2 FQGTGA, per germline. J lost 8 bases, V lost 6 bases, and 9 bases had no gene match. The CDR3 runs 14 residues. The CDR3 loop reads CASSPGQGIEEAFF. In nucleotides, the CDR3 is TGTGCCAGCAGTCCGGGACAGGGGATCGAGGAAGCTTTCTTT.

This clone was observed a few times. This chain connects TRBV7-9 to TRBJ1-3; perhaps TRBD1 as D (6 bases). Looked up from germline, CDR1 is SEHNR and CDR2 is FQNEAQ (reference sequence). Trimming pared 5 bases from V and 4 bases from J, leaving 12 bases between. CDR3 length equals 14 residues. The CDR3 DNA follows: TGTGCCAGCAGCCATACAGGGTCGGGAAACACCATATATTTT. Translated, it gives CASSHTGSGNTIYF.

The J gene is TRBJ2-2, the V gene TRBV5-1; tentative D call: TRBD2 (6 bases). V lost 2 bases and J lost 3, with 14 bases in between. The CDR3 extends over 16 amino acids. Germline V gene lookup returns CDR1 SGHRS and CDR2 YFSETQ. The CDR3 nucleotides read TGCGCCAGCAGCTTCGCCGGGACTGCGGACACCGGGGAGCTGTTTTTT. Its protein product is CASSFAGTADTGELFF. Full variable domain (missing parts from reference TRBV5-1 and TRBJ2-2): KAGVTQTPRYLIKTRGQQVTLSCSPISGHRSVSWYQQTPGQGLQFLFEYFSETQRNKGNFPGRFSGRQFSNSRSEMNVSTLELGDSALYLCASSFAGTADTGELFFGEGSRLTVL.

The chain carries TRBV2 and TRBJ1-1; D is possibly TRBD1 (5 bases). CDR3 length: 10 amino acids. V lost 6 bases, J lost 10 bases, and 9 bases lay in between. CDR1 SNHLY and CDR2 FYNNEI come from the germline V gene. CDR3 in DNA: TGTGCCAGCAGAACAGGCAGAGCTTTCTTT. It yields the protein CASRTGRAFF. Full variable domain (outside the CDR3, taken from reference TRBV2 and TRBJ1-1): EPEVTQTPSHQVTQMGQEVILRCVPISNHLYFYWYRQILGQKVEFLVSFYNNEISEKSEIFDDQFSVERPDGSNFTLKIRSTKLEDSAMYFCASRTGRAFFGQGTRLTVV.

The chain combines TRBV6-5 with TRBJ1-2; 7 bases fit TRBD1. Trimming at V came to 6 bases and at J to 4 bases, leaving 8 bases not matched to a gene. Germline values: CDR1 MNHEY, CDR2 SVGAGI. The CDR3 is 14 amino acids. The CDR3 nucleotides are TGTGCCAGCAGCCGCACCGACAGGGTCTATGGCTACACCTTC. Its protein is CASSRTDRVYGYTF.

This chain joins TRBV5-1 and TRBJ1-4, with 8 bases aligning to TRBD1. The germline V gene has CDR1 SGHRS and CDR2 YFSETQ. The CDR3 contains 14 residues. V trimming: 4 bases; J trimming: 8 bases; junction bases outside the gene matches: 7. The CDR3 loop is CASSPQGGKEKLFF. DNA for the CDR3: TGCGCCAGCAGCCCACAGGGGGGTAAGGAAAAACTGTTTTTT.

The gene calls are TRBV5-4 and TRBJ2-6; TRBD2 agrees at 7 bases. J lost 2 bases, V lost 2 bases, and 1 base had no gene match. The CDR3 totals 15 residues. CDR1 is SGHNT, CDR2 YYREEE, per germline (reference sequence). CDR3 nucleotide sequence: TGTGCCAGCAGCTTTACTAGCGCTGGGGCCAACGTCCTGACTTTC. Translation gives CASSFTSAGANVLTF.

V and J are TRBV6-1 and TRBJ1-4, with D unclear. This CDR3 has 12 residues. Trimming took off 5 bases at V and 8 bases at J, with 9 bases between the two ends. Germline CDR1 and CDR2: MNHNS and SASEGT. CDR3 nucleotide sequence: TGTGCCAGCAGTAGACCGGAGGAAAAACTGTTTTTT. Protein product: CASSRPEEKLFF.

The chain's CDR3 is CASSSLGGSYEKLFF. CDR3 in DNA: TGTGCCAGCAGCTCCCTCGGAGGGAGCTATGAAAAACTGTTTTTT. The gene calls are TRBV7-9 and TRBJ1-4; D unresolved. V lost 4 bases to trimming and J lost 6 bases, with 15 bases between them. This CDR3 has 15 amino acids. The germline V gene encodes CDR1 SEHNR and CDR2 FQNEAQ (reference sequence).

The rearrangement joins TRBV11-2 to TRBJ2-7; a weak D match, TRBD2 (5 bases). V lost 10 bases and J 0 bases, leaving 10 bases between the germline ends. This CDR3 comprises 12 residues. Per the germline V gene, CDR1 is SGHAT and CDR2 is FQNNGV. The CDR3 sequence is CATGFSSYEQYF. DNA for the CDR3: TGTGCCACGGGGTTCAGCTCCTACGAGCAGTACTTC.

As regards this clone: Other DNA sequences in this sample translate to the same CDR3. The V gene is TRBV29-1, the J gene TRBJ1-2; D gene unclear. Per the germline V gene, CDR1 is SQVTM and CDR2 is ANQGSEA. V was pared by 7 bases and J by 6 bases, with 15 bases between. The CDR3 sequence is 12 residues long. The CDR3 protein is CSALGGRDGYTF. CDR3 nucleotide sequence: TGCAGCGCGCTGGGAGGCCGCGATGGCTACACCTTC.

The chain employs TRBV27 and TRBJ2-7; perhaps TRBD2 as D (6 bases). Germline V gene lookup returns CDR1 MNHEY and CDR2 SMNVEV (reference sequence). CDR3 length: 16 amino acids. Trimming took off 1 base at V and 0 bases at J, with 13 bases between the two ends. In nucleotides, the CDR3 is TGTGCCAGCAGTTTATTGGGGGTTAGCGGCTCCTACGAGCAGTACTTC. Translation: CASSLLGVSGSYEQYF.

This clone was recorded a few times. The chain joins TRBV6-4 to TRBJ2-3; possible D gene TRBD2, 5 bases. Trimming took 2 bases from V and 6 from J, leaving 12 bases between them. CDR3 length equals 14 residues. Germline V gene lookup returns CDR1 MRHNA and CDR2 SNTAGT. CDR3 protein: CASSDGGLGDTQYF. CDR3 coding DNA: TGTGCCAGCAGTGACGGCGGGCTGGGGGATACGCAGTATTTT.

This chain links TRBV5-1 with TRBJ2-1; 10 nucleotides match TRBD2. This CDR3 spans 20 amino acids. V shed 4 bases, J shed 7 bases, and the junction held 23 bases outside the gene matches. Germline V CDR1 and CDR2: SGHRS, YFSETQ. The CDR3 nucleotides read TGCGCCAGCAGCCCTGGATTCAGGGGGCGAATAGCGGGAGGCCGTAATGAGCAGTTCTTC. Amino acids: CASSPGFRGRIAGGRNEQFF.

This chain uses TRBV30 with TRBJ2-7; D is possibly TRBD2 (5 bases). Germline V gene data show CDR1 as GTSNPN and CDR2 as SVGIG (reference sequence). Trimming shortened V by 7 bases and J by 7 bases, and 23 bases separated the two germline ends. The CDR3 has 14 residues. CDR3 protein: CASRLQARRGEQYF. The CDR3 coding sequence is TGTGCCTCTAGACTCCAAGCCCGACGAGGGGAGCAGTACTTC.

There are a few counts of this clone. The CDR3 reads CASSFSSYEQYF. The CDR3 region has the DNA TGTGCCAGCAGTTTCTCCTCCTACGAGCAGTACTTC. The genes are TRBV2 and TRBJ2-7; D is uncertain. V dropped 5 bases and J dropped 0 bases, with 5 bases sitting between them. The CDR3 runs to 12 residues. Germline CDR1 reads SNHLY; CDR2 reads FYNNEI.